This TCR beta chain was documented in a study of T-cell memory formation after mild COVID-19. Across the whole study: TCR clusters were mostly donor specific. Study-level results: Some clones that responded were present in memory (sampled pre-infection), which suggests cross-reactive memory joined. Day 15 to 85 contractors were CD4/CD8 balanced; later expanders leaned CD4+. The main location of contracting CD4+ clones was CM and EM, and that of contracting CD8+ clones was EMRA.

TCRdb redid the calling of the 5' RACE reads with MiXCR, one entry per CDR3 protein. The table shows more than 150,000 distinct CDR3 sequences, with about 22% occurring only once. This CDR3 is built from 11 residues. On this clonotype itself: The antigen is unknown. The junction does not match germline at one end; this may be a read error.

What was sequenced was PBMCs or a T cell subset sorted from them (not recorded which). The sequence derives from an adult woman who had mild COVID-19 (a few samples of this study predate the infection). Cell type and time point are not known. This chain connects TRBV12-3 or TRBV12-4 to TRBJ1-1; unclear D gene. The CDR3 loop reads CASSQATEAFF. In nucleotides, the CDR3 is TGTGCCAGCAGCCAGGCGACTGAGGCTTTCTTT.